The source of this T cell receptor (beta chain) is a study of shared clonotypes between healthy human individuals. As originally analysed: ImmunoSEQ sequences covered only the junction and lacked quality scores; filtering therefore differed. TCRdb's copy holds only in-frame clones and misses some; the assay was immunoSEQ multiplex PCR. V, J and clone size derive from that table, while D and trimming were established from the DNA sequence. The data contain about 700,000 clones, about 74% of them singletons. From germline, CDR1 is SGHAT and CDR2 FQNNGV. This CDR3 is 15 amino acids long. V shed 5 bases and J shed 2 bases, with 15 bases lying between them. Whole-study results and caveats: Several donors held 5% to 5.5% of naive CD4 clonotypes in common.

Worth noting for this clone: Its antigen is currently unknown.

The clonotype was recovered from a woman aged 25-40 years in good health. The chain links TRBV11-2 to TRBJ1-1; D not resolved. The sample comprised memory CD4+ T cells sorted from blood. Subset here: CD45RA-negative fraction. This CDR3 reads CASSVSQLGNTEAFF. The CDR3 bases are TGTGCCAGCAGCGTCAGCCAGTTGGGTAACACTGAAGCTTTCTTT.